The 21 T cell receptor beta chains reported below all come from one sample, sequenced in a study of cytomegalovirus exposure and HLA in healthy donors. Primers for the PCR totalled 60 Vbeta and 13 Jbeta. TCRdb keeps only in-frame clones here, not all; method: immunoSEQ multiplex PCR. The sample carries some 150,000 clones, approximately 82% recorded once. Sequencing input: PBMCs. The origin of the receptors is a man in his thirties or forties in good health and CMV-seropositive.

This rearrangement joins TRBV9 to TRBJ1-6, with 7 bases identical to TRBD1. The CDR3 totals 15 residues. Germline V lookup: CDR1 SGDLS, CDR2 YYNGEE. With 3 bases clipped from V and 7 bases from J, the junction kept 7 bases outside the gene matches. The CDR3, as DNA: TGTGCCAGCAGCGCGTCAGGGGGATCCAATTCACCCCTCCACTTT. It is translated as CASSASGGSNSPLHF.

The chain links TRBV7-8 to TRBJ2-3; 10 nucleotides match TRBD2. The CDR3 is 17 amino acids. Unmatched junction bases numbered 7, after V lost 0 bases and J lost 4 bases. CDR1 is SGHVS, CDR2 FQNEAQ, per germline. CDR3: CASSLALAGVGADTQYF. The DNA of the CDR3 is TGTGCCAGCAGCTTAGCTCTAGCGGGGGTCGGGGCAGATACGCAGTATTTT.

The chain employs TRBV2 and TRBJ2-5; no firm D call. CDR3 size: 12 residues. With 1 base removed from V and 4 bases from J, the gap between germline ends came to 4 bases. Germline V gene sequence: CDR1 SNHLY, CDR2 FYNNEI. The CDR3 spells CASSEGAETQYF. DNA of the CDR3: TGTGCCAGCAGTGAAGGGGCAGAGACCCAGTACTTC.

The rearrangement joins TRBV7-2 to TRBJ1-5; D not certain. This CDR3 region has 13 residues. V was trimmed by 8 bases and J by 0 bases, leaving 8 bases between them. CDR1 is SGHTA, CDR2 FQGNSA, per germline. The CDR3 nucleotides read TGTGCCAGCGGGGAGTATAGCAATCAGCCCCAGCATTTT. It specifies CASGEYSNQPQHF.

This sequence joins TRBV2 and TRBJ2-4; no clear D gene. The germline CDR1 and CDR2 sequences are SNHLY and FYNNEI. Trimming stripped 2 bases from V and 2 bases from J, with 10 bases between. This CDR3 spans 15 amino acids. The CDR3 here is CASSESSHSKNIQYF. The CDR3 nucleotides read TGTGCCAGCAGTGAATCTAGTCACTCCAAAAACATTCAGTACTTC. Together with reference TRBV2 and TRBJ2-4, the CDR3 gives the full variable domain: EPEVTQTPSHQVTQMGQEVILRCVPISNHLYFYWYRQILGQKVEFLVSFYNNEISEKSEIFDDQFSVERPDGSNFTLKIRSTKLEDSAMYFCASSESSHSKNIQYFGAGTRLSVL.

The chain recombines TRBV18 with TRBJ2-2, with TRBD1 matching over 10 bases. Germline V lookup: CDR1 KGHSH, CDR2 LQKENI. V lost 6 bases, J lost 0 bases, and 4 bases stayed unmatched. This CDR3 has 16 residues. This CDR3 reads CASSAGQGTNTGELFF. For the CDR3, the DNA is TGTGCCAGCTCGGCGGGACAGGGGACGAACACCGGGGAGCTGTTTTTT.

J is TRBJ2-3 and V is TRBV19, with 8 bases matching TRBD1. The CDR3 spans 13 residues. Germline CDR1 LNHDA, CDR2 SQIVND (reference sequence). V shed 5 bases, J shed 4 bases, and the junction held 2 bases outside the gene matches. CDR3 residues: CASSWTGSDTQYF. The DNA of the CDR3 is TGTGCCAGTAGTTGGACAGGGTCAGATACGCAGTATTTT.

This chain links TRBV29-1 with TRBJ2-2; 8 bases match TRBD2. V trimming: 5 bases; J trimming: 0 bases; junction bases outside the gene matches: 2. Looked up from germline, CDR1 is SQVTM and CDR2 is ANQGSEA. This CDR3 comprises 14 residues. This CDR3 reads CSVWGLANTGELFF. In DNA, the CDR3 is TGCAGCGTTTGGGGACTAGCGAACACCGGGGAGCTGTTTTTT.

The rearrangement joins TRBV5-5 to TRBJ2-7; 8 bases line up with TRBD2. The V and J ends lost 0 bases and 0 bases, in that order; junction bases with no gene match: 5. The CDR3 length is 16 residues. Germline loops: CDR1 SGHKS, CDR2 YYEKEE (reference sequence). For the CDR3, the DNA is TGTGCCAGCAGCTTGGAACTAGCGGTTAGCTCCTACGAGCAGTACTTC. Its translation: CASSLELAVSSYEQYF. Full variable domain (outside the CDR3, taken from reference TRBV5-5 and TRBJ2-7): DAGVTQSPTHLIKTRGQQVTLRCSPISGHKSVSWYQQVLGQGPQFIFQYYEKEERGRGNFPDRFSARQFPNYSSELNVNALLLGDSALYLCASSLELAVSSYEQYFGPGTRLTVT.

The chain combines TRBV7-2 with TRBJ1-1, with D unresolved. The ends were cut back, 0 bases at V and 2 bases at J, with 7 bases in the middle. Germline CDR1 and CDR2: SGHTA and FQGNSA. The CDR3 totals 14 residues. The CDR3: CASSLAKRNTEAFF. CDR3 nucleotides: TGTGCCAGCAGCTTAGCGAAGCGAAACACTGAAGCTTTCTTT. Variable domain in full (rest from reference TRBV7-2 and TRBJ1-1): GAGVSQSPSNKVTEKGKDVELRCDPISGHTALYWYRQSLGQGLEFLIYFQGNSAPDKSGLPSDRFSAERTGGSVSTLTIQRTQQEDSAVYLCASSLAKRNTEAFFGQGTRLTVV.

The genes are TRBV18 and TRBJ2-3, with D possibly TRBD2 on 6 matching bases. This CDR3 has 15 residues. The V end was cut by 5 bases, the J end by 2 bases, with 14 bases between. Germline V gene lookup returns CDR1 KGHSH and CDR2 LQKENI. In nucleotides, the CDR3 is TGTGCCAGCTCAGGTCTGACTAGACCCACAGATACGCAGTATTTT. Encoded protein: CASSGLTRPTDTQYF.

The chain carries TRBV10-3 and TRBJ1-5, with 7 bases matching TRBD1. Trimming cost V 2 bases and J 0 bases; bases outside gene matches: 10. The CDR3 has 18 amino acids. Germline-derived CDR1 and CDR2 are ENHRY and SYGVKD. The CDR3 sequence is CAISERGQILGSNQPQHF. CDR3 nucleotides: TGTGCCATCAGTGAGCGGGGACAGATATTGGGTAGCAATCAGCCCCAGCATTTT.

This clone has only a few counts. J is TRBJ2-1 and V is TRBV7-7, with D uncertain. The CDR3 has 13 amino acids. Germline assignment: CDR1 SSHAT and CDR2 FNYEAQ (reference sequence). Trimming removed 1 base from V and 5 bases from J, with 6 bases in between. The CDR3 nucleotides read TGTGCCAGCAGCTTAGGACAAGACAATGAGCAGTTCTTC. It yields the protein CASSLGQDNEQFF.

The CDR3 is CASSVTSGSLETQYF. CDR3 DNA sequence: TGTGCCAGCAGCGTGACTAGCGGGAGTCTGGAGACCCAGTACTTC. The V and J genes are TRBV9 and TRBJ2-5, with 12 bases aligning to TRBD2. J was trimmed by 5 bases and V by 2 bases; bases with no gene match: 4. The CDR3 contains 15 residues. CDR1 and CDR2 (germline): SGDLS, YYNGEE.

The chain is built from TRBV2 and TRBJ2-5, with TRBD2 matching over 11 bases. Per germline, CDR1 SNHLY and CDR2 FYNNEI. The CDR3 runs to 13 residues. In DNA, the CDR3 is TGTGCTGGGACTAGCGGTCTAGGGGAGACCCAGTACTTC. This translates into CAGTSGLGETQYF.

This clone was found a few times. V and J are TRBV13 and TRBJ2-5; 8 bases are shared with TRBD2. Germline assignment: CDR1 PRHDT and CDR2 FYEKMQ (reference sequence). This CDR3 contains 15 residues. V gave up 5 bases and J gave up 2 bases; unmatched junction bases: 7. The DNA of the CDR3 is TGTGCCAGCAGCCTTAGCGGGACCATACAAGAGACCCAGTACTTC. It is translated as CASSLSGTIQETQYF.

The rearrangement joins TRBV6-1 to TRBJ1-3, with unresolved D. Trimming removed 6 bases at V and 0 bases at J, with 12 bases between. The CDR3 extends over 15 amino acids. CDR1 and CDR2 from the germline V gene are MNHNS and SASEGT. The CDR3 spells CASRPGSYSGNTIYF. The CDR3, as DNA: TGTGCCAGCAGGCCCGGGTCTTACTCTGGAAACACCATATATTTT.

The V call is TRBV6-1, the J call TRBJ1-2; a weak D match, TRBD1 (5 bases). Germline V gene sequence: CDR1 MNHNS, CDR2 SASEGT. The CDR3 is 13 amino acids. V was cut by 11 bases and J by 5 bases, with 18 bases left in between. The CDR3: CAGKGVARYGYTF. In DNA, the CDR3 is TGTGCCGGAAAAGGGGTGGCTCGGTATGGCTACACCTTC.

This clone occurred once. The chain recombines TRBV11-3 with TRBJ2-7; D perhaps matches TRBD2 (5 bases). The CDR3 has 13 residues. CDR1 and CDR2 (germline): SGHNT, YENEEA. V was shortened by 5 bases and J by 3 bases, with 11 bases between the two germline ends. The CDR3 DNA reads TGTGCCAGCAGCCCCCTCCGGGGCTACGAGCAGTACTTC. It encodes CASSPLRGYEQYF.

V gene TRBV2 combines with J gene TRBJ2-5, with D tentatively TRBD1 (6 bases). The J call could be wrong; TRBJ2-7 is a better fit for the DNA end. CDR1 and CDR2 (germline): SNHLY, FYNNEI. The CDR3 spans 15 residues. CDR3 amino acids: CASSWDSRGSYEQYF. CDR3 in DNA: TGTGCCAGCAGCTGGGATTCGAGGGGGTCCTACGAGCAGTACTTC.

This chain uses TRBV6-5 with TRBJ1-1; tentative D call: TRBD1 (5 bases). CDR3 size: 15 residues. With 0 bases removed from V and 2 bases from J, the gap between germline ends came to 10 bases. Per the germline V gene, CDR1 is MNHEY and CDR2 is SVGAGI. The CDR3 reads CASSYSTQGNTEAFF. The CDR3 DNA reads TGTGCCAGCAGTTACTCGACGCAGGGTAACACTGAAGCTTTCTTT.